The 10 T cell receptor beta chains reported below all come from one sample, sequenced in a study of response to subunit inactivated influenza vaccine. TCRdb reprocessed the RT-PCR reads with MiXCR, giving one entry per CDR3 protein. The sample has hundreds of thousands of distinct CDR3 sequences, over 9.5% seen once; the top ten hold about an eighth. Here the sequenced sample was PBMCs from blood, taken 45 days after vaccination. Receptor source: a man aged 50 or older who received an inactivated influenza vaccine.

This clonotype was counted only a few times. CDR3 sequence (DNA): TGCAGTGCTAGAGATCCGGGACAGGGGGACACTGAAGCTTTCTTT. Translated, it gives CSARDPGQGDTEAFF. The chain has TRBV20-1 and TRBJ1-1, with 11 bases fitting TRBD1. This CDR3 has 15 residues. The germline V gene has CDR1 DFQATT and CDR2 SNEGSKA (reference sequence). The V segment lost 0 bases and the J segment 3 bases; nucleotides outside the gene matches: 3.

The sample holds many counts of this clonotype. The chain recombines TRBV7-2 with TRBJ2-7; D call uncertain. The CDR3 totals 14 residues. V was shortened by 5 bases and J by 2 bases, with 13 bases between the two germline ends. Germline CDR1 SGHTA, CDR2 FQGNSA. Here the CDR3 DNA reads TGTGCCAGCAGCCCACACGGATTTGCCTACGAGCAGTACTTC. This gives the protein CASSPHGFAYEQYF.

This clonotype was detected ten times or more. This sequence joins TRBV10-3 and TRBJ2-1; D may match TRBD1 or TRBD2 (6 bases each). Trimming removed 10 bases at V and 5 bases at J, with 15 bases between. Germline CDR1 is ENHRY and CDR2 is SYGVKD. CDR3 length: 13 amino acids. CDR3 sequence (DNA): TGTGCCACCGGGGGCCTCGGCGACAATGAGCAGTTCTTC. Its translation: CATGGLGDNEQFF.

V is TRBV11-2 and J is TRBJ2-7, with TRBD1 identical over 7 bases. The germline V gene encodes CDR1 SGHAT and CDR2 FQNNGV. The J segment lost 6 bases and the V segment lost 4 bases, leaving 15 bases of the junction unmatched. CDR3 length: 16 amino acids. CDR3 coding DNA: TGTGCCAGCAGCTCATATAAGGGACAGTACGGTTTCGAGCAGTACTTC. It is translated as CASSSYKGQYGFEQYF.

This clonotype was seen only a few times. The chain carries TRBV12-3 or TRBV12-4 and TRBJ2-6, with D hard to call. CDR3 length: 16 residues. Trimming cost V 5 bases and J 0 bases, with 11 bases left between them. The CDR3, as DNA: TGTGCCAGCAGTCGATCGAGACTCTCTGGGGCCAACGTCCTGACTTTC. Protein product: CASSRSRLSGANVLTF.

The J gene is TRBJ2-1, the V gene TRBV12-3 or TRBV12-4; perhaps TRBD1 as D (6 bases). V shed 2 bases and J shed 0 bases, with 11 bases lying between them. The CDR3 runs 16 residues. The chain's CDR3 is CASSLQGHSSYNEQFF. CDR3 DNA: TGTGCCAGCAGTTTACAGGGACACAGCTCCTACAATGAGCAGTTCTTC.

This clonotype was observed a few times. The chain combines TRBV28 with TRBJ2-2, with 8 positions matching TRBD2. V shed 5 bases, J shed 0 bases, and the junction held 5 bases outside the gene matches. Germline-derived CDR1 and CDR2 are MDHEN and SYDVKM. The CDR3 contains 16 residues. Here the CDR3 reads CASSLRTSPNTGELFF. The CDR3 region has the DNA TGTGCCAGCAGTCTCCGGACTAGCCCGAACACCGGGGAGCTGTTTTTT.

The chain joins TRBV6-1 to TRBJ2-7; perhaps TRBD1 as D (6 bases). V was trimmed by 8 bases and J by 1 base, leaving 18 bases between them. This CDR3 has 15 residues. CDR1 MNHNS and CDR2 SASEGT come from the germline V gene. The CDR3 coding sequence is TGTGCCAGCCATCTCAGGGGCACCACGTCCTACGAGCAGTACTTC. This sequence encodes CASHLRGTTSYEQYF.

This clonotype was observed many times. This chain uses TRBV7-2 with TRBJ2-7, with TRBD2 matching over 7 bases. With V trimmed by 3 bases and J by 4 bases, 9 bases remained unmatched. This CDR3 is 15 amino acids long. CDR1 and CDR2 (germline): SGHTA, FQGNSA. CDR3 sequence: CASSLQGGPGYEQYF. CDR3 nucleotides: TGTGCCAGCAGCTTGCAGGGAGGGCCGGGATACGAGCAGTACTTC.

CDR3 in DNA: TGCGCCAGCAGCCCGACGCCCTACAGGGTTGAGAGCGAGCAGTACTTC. The encoded protein is CASSPTPYRVESEQYF. This rearrangement joins TRBV5-1 to TRBJ2-7; D is perhaps TRBD1 (6 bases). Between the trimmed V and J ends, which lost 4 bases and 6 bases, there was a span of 23 bases. The CDR3 is made up of 16 amino acids. In germline, CDR1 is SGHRS, CDR2 YFSETQ.